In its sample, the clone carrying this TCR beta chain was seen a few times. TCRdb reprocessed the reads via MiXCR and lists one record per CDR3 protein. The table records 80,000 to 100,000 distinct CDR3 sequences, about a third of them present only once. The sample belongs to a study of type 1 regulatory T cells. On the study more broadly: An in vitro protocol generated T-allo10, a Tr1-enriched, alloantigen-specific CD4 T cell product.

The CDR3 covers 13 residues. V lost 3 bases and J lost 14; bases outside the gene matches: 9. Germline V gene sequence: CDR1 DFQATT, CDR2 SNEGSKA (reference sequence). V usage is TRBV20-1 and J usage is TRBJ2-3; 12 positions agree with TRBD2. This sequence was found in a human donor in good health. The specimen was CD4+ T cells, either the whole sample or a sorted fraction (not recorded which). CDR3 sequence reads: CSASDGLAGNLYF. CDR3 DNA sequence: TGCAGTGCTAGCGATGGACTAGCGGGAAATTTGTATTTT.